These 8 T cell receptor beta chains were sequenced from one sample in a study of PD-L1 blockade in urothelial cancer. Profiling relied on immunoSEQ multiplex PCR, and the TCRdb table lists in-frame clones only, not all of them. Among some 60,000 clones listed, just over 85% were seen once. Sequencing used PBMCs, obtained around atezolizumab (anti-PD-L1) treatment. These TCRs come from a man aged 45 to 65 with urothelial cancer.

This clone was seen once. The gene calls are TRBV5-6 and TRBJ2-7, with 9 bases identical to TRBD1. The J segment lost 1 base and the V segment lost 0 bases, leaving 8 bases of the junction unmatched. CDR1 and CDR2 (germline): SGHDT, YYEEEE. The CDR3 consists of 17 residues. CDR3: CASSLGMAGTGSYEQYF. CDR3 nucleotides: TGTGCCAGCAGCTTGGGTATGGCTGGGACAGGGTCCTACGAGCAGTACTTC.

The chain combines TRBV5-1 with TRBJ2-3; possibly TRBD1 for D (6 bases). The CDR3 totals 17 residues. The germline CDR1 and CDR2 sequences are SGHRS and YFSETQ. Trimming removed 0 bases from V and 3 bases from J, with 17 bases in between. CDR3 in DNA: TGCGCCAGCAGCTTGGTTTCAGGGGTCGTGGTAACAGATACGCAGTATTTT. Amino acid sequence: CASSLVSGVVVTDTQYF.

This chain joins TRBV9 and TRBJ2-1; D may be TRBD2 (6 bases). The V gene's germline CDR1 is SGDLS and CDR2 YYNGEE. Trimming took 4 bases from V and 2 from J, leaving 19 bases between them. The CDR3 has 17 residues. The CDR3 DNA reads TGTGCCAGCAGCTTAACAGACCCGGGACTCGCCTACAATGAGCAGTTCTTC. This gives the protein CASSLTDPGLAYNEQFF.

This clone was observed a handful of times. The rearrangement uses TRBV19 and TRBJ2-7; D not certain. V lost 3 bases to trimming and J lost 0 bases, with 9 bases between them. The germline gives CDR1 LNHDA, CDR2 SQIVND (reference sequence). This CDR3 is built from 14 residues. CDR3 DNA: TGTGCCAGTAGTATTGTCTGGAGCTCCTACGAGCAGTACTTC. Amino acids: CASSIVWSSYEQYF.

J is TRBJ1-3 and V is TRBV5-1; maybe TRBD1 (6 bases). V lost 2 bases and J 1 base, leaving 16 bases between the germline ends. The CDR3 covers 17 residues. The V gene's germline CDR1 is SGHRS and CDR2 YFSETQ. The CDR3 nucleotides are TGCGCCAGCAGCTTTGGGGGGGCCGTTTGGTCTGGAAACACCATATATTTT. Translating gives CASSFGGAVWSGNTIYF.

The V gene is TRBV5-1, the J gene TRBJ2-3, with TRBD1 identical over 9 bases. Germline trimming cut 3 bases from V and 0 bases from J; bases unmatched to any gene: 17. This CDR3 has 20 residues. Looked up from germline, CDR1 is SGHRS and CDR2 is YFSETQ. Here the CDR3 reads CASSWGQGRRFGTSTDTQYF. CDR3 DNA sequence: TGCGCCAGCAGCTGGGGACAGGGTCGTCGCTTCGGAACTAGCACAGATACGCAGTATTTT.

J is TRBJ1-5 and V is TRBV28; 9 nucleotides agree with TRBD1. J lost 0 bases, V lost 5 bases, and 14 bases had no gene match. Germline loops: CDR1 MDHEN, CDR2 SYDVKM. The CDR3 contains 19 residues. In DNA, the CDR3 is TGTGCCAGCAGTCGAATTGGACAGGGGACCATGTATAGCAATCAGCCCCAGCATTTT. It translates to CASSRIGQGTMYSNQPQHF.

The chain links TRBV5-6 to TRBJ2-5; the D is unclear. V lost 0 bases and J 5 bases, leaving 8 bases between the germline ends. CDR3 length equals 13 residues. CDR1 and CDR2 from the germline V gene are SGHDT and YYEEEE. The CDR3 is CASSLVTRETQYF. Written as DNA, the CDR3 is TGTGCCAGCAGCTTGGTTACCCGGGAGACCCAGTACTTC.